What follows are 21 T cell receptor beta chains derived from one specimen sequenced in a study of cytomegalovirus exposure and HLA in healthy donors. With 60 Vbeta and 13 Jbeta primers, the PCR was carried out. Using immunoSEQ multiplex PCR, the repertoire was profiled, and TCRdb retains in-frame clones only, with some absent. The table includes fewer than 250,000 clones, more than 70% detected once. Specimen: PBMCs. Receptors were obtained from a man aged 35-49 years in good health and CMV-seropositive.

The genes are TRBV5-6 and TRBJ1-1; D might be TRBD1 (6 bases). The germline gives CDR1 SGHDT, CDR2 YYEEEE. The length of the CDR3 is 14 residues. The V gene lost 1 base and the J gene lost 12 bases, with 19 bases spanning the gap. CDR3 coding DNA: TGTGCCAGCAGCTTGTACAGGGAATGGCTGAAGACTTTCTTT. Encoded protein: CASSLYREWLKTFF.

The J gene is TRBJ1-6, the V gene TRBV27; 8 bases agree with TRBD1. V was clipped by 7 bases and J by 8 bases; unmatched bases: 10. There are 15 residues in the CDR3. The germline CDR1 and CDR2 sequences are MNHEY and SMNVEV (reference sequence). CDR3 region: CASKLGQGRYSPLHF. The CDR3 coding sequence is TGTGCCAGCAAACTCGGACAGGGTAGATATTCACCCCTCCACTTT.

The gene calls are TRBV4-3 and TRBJ2-7; D is unresolved. Germline CDR1 is LGHNA and CDR2 is YSLEER. There are 15 residues in the CDR3. V gave up 1 base and J gave up 1 base, with 11 bases separating them. The DNA of the CDR3 is TGCGCCAGCAGCCAAGGCCCCGCAGATTCCTACGAGCAGTACTTC. This codes for CASSQGPADSYEQYF.

The gene calls are TRBV18 and TRBJ2-7, with a weak D call TRBD2 (6 bases). Germline V gene sequence: CDR1 KGHSH, CDR2 LQKENI. This CDR3 contains 15 residues. Trimming cost V 6 bases and J 7 bases, with 22 bases left between them. CDR3: CASSLTGDPFREQYF. The DNA for the CDR3 is TGTGCCAGCTCCCTCACGGGGGACCCCTTTCGGGAGCAGTACTTC. The full variable domain, in which reference TRBV18 and TRBJ2-7 provide the parts outside the CDR3, is NAGVMQNPRHLVRRRGQEARLRCSPMKGHSHVYWYRQLPEEGLKFMVYLQKENIIDESGMPKERFSAEFPKEGPSILRIQQVVRGDSAAYFCASSLTGDPFREQYFGPGTRLTVT.

The chain employs TRBV18 and TRBJ1-1; 7 nucleotides line up with TRBD1. CDR3 length: 15 residues. The germline V gene encodes CDR1 KGHSH and CDR2 LQKENI. The junction had 5 bases not matched to a gene; V was cut back by 3 bases and J by 1 base. For the CDR3, the DNA is TGTGCCAGCTCACCGTCACAGGGGAGGAACACTGAAGCTTTCTTT. This gives the protein CASSPSQGRNTEAFF.

The V gene is TRBV6-6, the J gene TRBJ2-1; D possibly corresponds to TRBD2 (5 bases). CDR1 is MNHNY and CDR2 is SVGAGI in the germline V gene (reference sequence). Trimming stripped 5 bases from V and 8 bases from J, with 10 bases between. The CDR3 length is 12 residues. CDR3 in amino acids: CASSTTRDEQFF. The CDR3 DNA is TGTGCCAGCAGTACCACGAGGGATGAGCAGTTCTTC.

The chain employs TRBV6-5 and TRBJ1-6; the D gene is possibly TRBD1 (5 bases). The ends were cut back, 4 bases at V and 2 bases at J, with 12 bases in the middle. This CDR3 is 16 amino acids long. Germline V gives CDR1 MNHEY, CDR2 SVGAGI. The CDR3 here is CASSWWSGTYNSPLHF. In nucleotides, the CDR3 is TGTGCCAGCAGTTGGTGGTCAGGGACCTATAATTCACCCCTCCACTTT.

CDR3: CASSLGLAGGPAGELFF. The CDR3 nucleotides read TGTGCCAGCAGCTTGGGTCTAGCGGGAGGGCCGGCCGGGGAGCTGTTTTTT. The chain has TRBV5-4 and TRBJ2-2; the match to TRBD2 covers 12 bases. After removal of 0 bases from V and 6 bases from J, the junction contained 6 bases not matched to a gene. Germline values: CDR1 SGHNT, CDR2 YYREEE (reference sequence). The CDR3 has 17 amino acids.

The V call is TRBV7-9, the J call TRBJ1-1, with unresolved D. CDR3 length: 11 residues. Trimming left V 6 bases short and J 6 bases short, with 8 bases between. From germline, CDR1 is SEHNR and CDR2 FQNEAQ (reference sequence). CDR3 sequence reads: CASSRLPEAFF. The CDR3, as DNA: TGTGCCAGCAGTCGGTTACCTGAAGCTTTCTTT.

The chain uses TRBV4-3 and TRBJ2-1; D uncertain. V lost 0 bases and J 7 bases, leaving 16 bases between the germline ends. The CDR3 has 16 amino acids. The germline gives CDR1 LGHNA, CDR2 YSLEER. The CDR3 loop is CASSQDEARSNNEQFF. The CDR3 coding sequence is TGCGCCAGCAGCCAAGATGAAGCACGTTCAAATAATGAGCAGTTCTTC.

This clone has only a few counts. The rearrangement uses TRBV2 and TRBJ2-7; D is possibly TRBD2 (6 bases). Germline CDR1 and CDR2: SNHLY and FYNNEI. The CDR3 covers 14 residues. The germline V and J ends were trimmed by 8 bases and 3 bases, with 17 bases remaining between them. DNA of the CDR3: TGTGCCAGCCGAAGTGTGGCGCGGGGCTACGAGCAGTACTTC. It encodes CASRSVARGYEQYF.

DNA for the CDR3: TGTGCCAGCAACGTACCCCCCCCGGGGCCGACGGGAGGCGGGGAGCTGTTTTTT. This codes for CASNVPPPGPTGGGELFF. The V and J genes are TRBV7-9 and TRBJ2-2; the match to TRBD2 covers 7 bases. Germline CDR1 and CDR2: SEHNR and FQNEAQ (reference sequence). V gave up 7 bases and J gave up 7 bases; unmatched junction bases: 21. The CDR3 consists of 18 residues.

This rearrangement joins TRBV5-1 to TRBJ2-1; 7 nucleotides agree with TRBD2. Germline CDR1 reads SGHRS; CDR2 reads YFSETQ. The junction had 16 bases not matched to a gene; V was cut back by 3 bases and J by 7 bases. CDR3 length: 17 residues. CDR3 in DNA: TGCGCCAGCAGCTCCTGGGTAGGCGGGAGTAAAGGGAATGAGCAGTTCTTC. Its protein is CASSSWVGGSKGNEQFF.

The chain uses TRBV5-4 and TRBJ2-1; 10 positions agree with TRBD1. This CDR3 is built from 15 residues. Germline assignment: CDR1 SGHNT and CDR2 YYREEE (reference sequence). The junction had 6 bases not matched to a gene; V was cut back by 3 bases and J by 6 bases. CDR3 region: CASSSWTGGGNEQFF. CDR3 nucleotide sequence: TGTGCCAGCAGCTCCTGGACAGGGGGAGGCAATGAGCAGTTCTTC.

This chain uses TRBV6-6 with TRBJ1-3; perhaps TRBD1 as D (5 bases). The CDR3 is 14 amino acids. Germline assignment: CDR1 MNHNY and CDR2 SVGAGI (reference sequence). The ends were cut back, 6 bases at V and 2 bases at J, with 11 bases in the middle. This CDR3 reads CASRMGGTGNTIYF. In DNA, the CDR3 is TGTGCCAGCAGAATGGGGGGAACTGGAAACACCATATATTTT.

This clone has just a few counts. The CDR3 region is CASSPQESSYEQYF. For the CDR3, the DNA is TGTGCCAGCTCACCACAGGAGAGCTCCTACGAGCAGTACTTC. This sequence joins TRBV18 and TRBJ2-7; D is unclear. CDR3 length equals 14 residues. Germline V gene lookup returns CDR1 KGHSH and CDR2 LQKENI. V lost 1 base to trimming and J lost 0 bases, with 7 bases between them.

Of note for this clone: The same CDR3 arises from other DNA sequences in this sample as well. The J gene is TRBJ1-6, the V gene TRBV6-5; D is undetermined. Germline V lookup: CDR1 MNHEY, CDR2 SVGAGI. The germline V and J ends were trimmed by 0 bases and 0 bases, with 6 bases remaining between them. CDR3 length: 16 amino acids. The CDR3 region is CASSYSGSSYNSPLHF. The CDR3 DNA follows: TGTGCCAGCAGTTACTCGGGGAGCTCCTATAATTCACCCCTCCACTTT.

CDR3: CASSRGHRGYEQYF. The CDR3 DNA reads as TGTGCCAGCAGTCGAGGACATCGTGGGTACGAGCAGTACTTC. V and J are TRBV6-6 and TRBJ2-7; tentatively, D is TRBD1 (5 bases). Germline V CDR1 and CDR2: MNHNY, SVGAGI (reference sequence). The ends were cut back, 5 bases at V and 4 bases at J, with 15 bases in the middle. The CDR3 covers 14 residues.

This chain links TRBV2 with TRBJ1-5; 7 nucleotides align to TRBD1. This CDR3 is built from 13 residues. Trimming took 9 bases from V and 0 from J; bases not matched to a gene: 2. Per the germline V gene, CDR1 is SNHLY and CDR2 is FYNNEI. CDR3 protein: CASTGDSNQPQHF. CDR3 sequence (DNA): TGTGCCAGTACAGGGGATAGCAATCAGCCCCAGCATTTT.

The chain couples TRBV21-1 to TRBJ2-2; TRBD2, the table's D call, lacks a check against the DNA. TRBV21-1 constitutes a pseudogene. The CDR3 runs 14 residues. Written as DNA, the CDR3 is TGTGCCAGCAGCAGCGGGACTCGGGACGGGGAGCTGTTTTTT. This sequence encodes CASSSGTRDGELFF.

This clone has just one count. Its ends do not fully match the called genes, so a read error is possible. This chain uses TRBV7-7 with TRBJ2-1; a weak D match, TRBD1 (6 bases). The CDR3 length is 14 residues. The germline gives CDR1 SSHAT, CDR2 FNYEAQ (reference sequence). CDR3 protein: CASSSDRINNEQFF. The CDR3 DNA reads TGTGCTAGCAGCTCCGACAGGATAAACAATGAGCAGTTCTTC.